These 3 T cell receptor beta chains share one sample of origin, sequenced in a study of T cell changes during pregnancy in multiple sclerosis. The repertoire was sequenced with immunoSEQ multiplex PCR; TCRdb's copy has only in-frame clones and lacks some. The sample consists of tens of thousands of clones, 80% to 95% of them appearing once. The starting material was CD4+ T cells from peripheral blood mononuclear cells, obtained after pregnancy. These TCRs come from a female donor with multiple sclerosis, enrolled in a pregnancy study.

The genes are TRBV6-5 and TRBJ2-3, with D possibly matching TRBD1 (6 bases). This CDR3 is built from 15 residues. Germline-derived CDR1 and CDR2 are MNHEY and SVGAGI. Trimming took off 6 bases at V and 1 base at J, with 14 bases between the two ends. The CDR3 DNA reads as TGTGCCAGCAGGCCCCAGGGGCGAGGCACAGATACGCAGTATTTT. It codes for CASRPQGRGTDTQYF.

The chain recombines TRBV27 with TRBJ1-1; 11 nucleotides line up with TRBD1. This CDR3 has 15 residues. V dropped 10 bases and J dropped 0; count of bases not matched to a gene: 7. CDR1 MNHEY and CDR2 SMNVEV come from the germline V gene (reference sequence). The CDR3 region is CATRDRGGLNTEAFF. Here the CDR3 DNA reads TGTGCCACCCGGGACAGGGGGGGGCTGAACACTGAAGCTTTCTTT.

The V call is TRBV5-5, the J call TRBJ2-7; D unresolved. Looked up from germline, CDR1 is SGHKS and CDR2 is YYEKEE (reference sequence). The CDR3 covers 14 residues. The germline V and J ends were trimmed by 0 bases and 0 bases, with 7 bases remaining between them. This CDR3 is CASSLAAFSYEQYF. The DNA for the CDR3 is TGTGCCAGCAGCTTGGCAGCGTTCTCCTACGAGCAGTACTTC.